The present T cell receptor (beta chain) was sequenced within a study of human T cells and chemical hapten exposure. Study in general: Patch tests applied 0.01% DPC to the upper back and were scored after 6 days. Whole-study findings and limits: Positively correlated with patch test score were the counts of PT1 expanded TCRs.

Each CDR3 protein is one row after TCRdb ran MiXCR on the RACE reads. The table records over 100,000 distinct CDR3 sequences, roughly a tenth of them present only once. Germline V gene sequence: CDR1 MNHEY, CDR2 SVGAGI. This CDR3 comprises 13 residues. Trimming shortened V by 2 bases and J by 3 bases, and 8 bases separated the two germline ends. The time point was: patch test 2, 6 weeks after DPC sensitization. Treatment meaning: therapeutic diphenylcyclopropenone sensitization with weekly scalp DPC. The drawing of blood occurred before each patch test was applied. Total RNA extraction was carried out from unfractionated whole blood. This clonotype was recorded a few times. Its antigen is unknown.

The genes are TRBV6-5 and TRBJ2-7; perhaps TRBD2 as D (5 bases). The source is a woman between 40 and 50 years old with alopecia areata. Some clones in this sample may be carry-over from other donors' samples. The sequences come from whole blood, collected in connection with sensitization to the hapten diphenylcyclopropenone (DPC). CDR3 coding DNA: TGTGCCAGCAGTTACACACGGGGCTACGAGCAGTACTTC. This codes for CASSYTRGYEQYF.